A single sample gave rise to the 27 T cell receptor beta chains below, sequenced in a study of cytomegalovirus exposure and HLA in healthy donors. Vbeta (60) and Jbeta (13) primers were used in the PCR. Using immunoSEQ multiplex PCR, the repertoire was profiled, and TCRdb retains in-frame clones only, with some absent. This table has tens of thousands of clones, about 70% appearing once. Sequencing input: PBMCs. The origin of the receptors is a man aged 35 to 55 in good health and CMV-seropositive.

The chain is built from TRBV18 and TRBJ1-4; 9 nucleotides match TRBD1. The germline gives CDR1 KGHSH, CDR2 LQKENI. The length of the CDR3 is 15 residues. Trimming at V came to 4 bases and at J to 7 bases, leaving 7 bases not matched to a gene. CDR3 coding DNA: TGTGCCAGCTCACTGCCGGGACAGGGACCTGAAAAACTGTTTTTT. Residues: CASSLPGQGPEKLFF.

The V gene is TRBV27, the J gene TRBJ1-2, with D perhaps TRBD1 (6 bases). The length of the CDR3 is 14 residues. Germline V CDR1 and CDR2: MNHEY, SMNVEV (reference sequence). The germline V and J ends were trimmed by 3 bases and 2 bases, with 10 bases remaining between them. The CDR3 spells CASSFSGQNYGYTF. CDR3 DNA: TGTGCCAGCAGTTTTTCAGGACAGAACTATGGCTACACCTTC.

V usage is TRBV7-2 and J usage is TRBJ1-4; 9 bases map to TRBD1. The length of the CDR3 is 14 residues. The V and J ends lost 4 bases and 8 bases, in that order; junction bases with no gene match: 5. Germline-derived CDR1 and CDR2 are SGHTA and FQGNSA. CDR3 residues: CASSSGQGKEKLFF. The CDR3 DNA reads TGTGCCAGCAGCTCTGGACAGGGGAAGGAAAAACTGTTTTTT.

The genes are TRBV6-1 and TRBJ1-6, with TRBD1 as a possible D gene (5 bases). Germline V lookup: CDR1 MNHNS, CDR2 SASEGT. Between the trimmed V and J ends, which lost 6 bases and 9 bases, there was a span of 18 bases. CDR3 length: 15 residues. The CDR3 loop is CASSRYRDLLSPLHF. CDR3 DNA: TGTGCCAGCAGCCGGTACCGGGACTTACTTTCACCCCTCCACTTT.

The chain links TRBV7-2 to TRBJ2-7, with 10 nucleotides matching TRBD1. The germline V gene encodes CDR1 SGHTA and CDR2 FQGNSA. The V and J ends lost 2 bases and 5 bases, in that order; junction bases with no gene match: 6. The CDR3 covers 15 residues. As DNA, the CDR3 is TGTGCCAGCAGCTTATCGGGGACAGGGGTTAACGAGCAGTACTTC. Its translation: CASSLSGTGVNEQYF.

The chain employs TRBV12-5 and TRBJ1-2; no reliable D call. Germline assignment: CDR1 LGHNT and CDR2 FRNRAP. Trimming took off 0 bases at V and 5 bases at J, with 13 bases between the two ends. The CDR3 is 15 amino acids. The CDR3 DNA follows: TGTGCTAGTGGTTTGGTACCCAGGTTTAGTTATGGCTACACCTTC. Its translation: CASGLVPRFSYGYTF. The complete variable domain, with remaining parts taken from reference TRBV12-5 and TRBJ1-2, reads DARVTQTPRHKVTEMGQEVTMRCQPILGHNTVFWYRQTMMQGLELLAYFRNRAPLDDSGMPKDRFSAEMPDATLATLKIQPSEPRDSAVYFCASGLVPRFSYGYTFGSGTRLTVV.

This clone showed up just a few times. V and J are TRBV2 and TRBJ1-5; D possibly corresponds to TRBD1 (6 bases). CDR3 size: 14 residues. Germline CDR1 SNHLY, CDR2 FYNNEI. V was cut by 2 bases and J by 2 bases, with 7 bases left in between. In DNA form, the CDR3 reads TGTGCCAGCAGTGAATCAGGGGGCAATCAGCCCCAGCATTTT. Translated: CASSESGGNQPQHF.

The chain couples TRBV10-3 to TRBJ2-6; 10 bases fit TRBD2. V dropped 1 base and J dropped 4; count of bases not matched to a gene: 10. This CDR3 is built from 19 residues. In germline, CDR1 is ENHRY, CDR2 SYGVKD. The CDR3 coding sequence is TGTGCCATCAGTGAGTGGGTAGCGGGGGGCCATTCGGGGGCCAACGTCCTGACTTTC. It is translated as CAISEWVAGGHSGANVLTF.

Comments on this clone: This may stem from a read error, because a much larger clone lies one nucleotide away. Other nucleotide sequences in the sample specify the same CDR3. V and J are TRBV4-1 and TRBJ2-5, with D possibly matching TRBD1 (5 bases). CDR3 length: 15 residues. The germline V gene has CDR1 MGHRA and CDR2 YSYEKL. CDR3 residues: CASSQVRTSQETQYF. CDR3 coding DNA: TGCGCCAGCAGCCAAGTTCGGACATCTCAAGAGACTCAGTACTTC.

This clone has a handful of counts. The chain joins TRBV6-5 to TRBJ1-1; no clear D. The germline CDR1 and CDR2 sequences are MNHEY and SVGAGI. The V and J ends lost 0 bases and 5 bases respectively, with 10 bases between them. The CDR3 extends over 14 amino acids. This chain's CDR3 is CASSYSRVMTEAFF. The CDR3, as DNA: TGTGCCAGCAGTTACTCGAGGGTTATGACTGAAGCTTTCTTT.

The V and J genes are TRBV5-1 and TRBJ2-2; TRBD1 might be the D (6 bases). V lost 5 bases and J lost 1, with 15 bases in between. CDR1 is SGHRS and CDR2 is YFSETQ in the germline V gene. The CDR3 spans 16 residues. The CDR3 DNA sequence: TGCGCCAGCAGACTTGGACAGACATTGAACACCGGGGAGCTGTTTTTT. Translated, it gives CASRLGQTLNTGELFF.

This CDR3 is CAWRAERNTIYF. The CDR3 coding sequence is TGTGCCTGGAGGGCAGAAAGAAACACCATATATTTT. The rearrangement links TRBV30 to TRBJ1-3; D remains ambiguous. The CDR3 is made up of 12 amino acids. The germline V gene encodes CDR1 GTSNPN and CDR2 SVGIG (reference sequence). Trimming took off 3 bases at V and 5 bases at J, with 8 bases between the two ends.

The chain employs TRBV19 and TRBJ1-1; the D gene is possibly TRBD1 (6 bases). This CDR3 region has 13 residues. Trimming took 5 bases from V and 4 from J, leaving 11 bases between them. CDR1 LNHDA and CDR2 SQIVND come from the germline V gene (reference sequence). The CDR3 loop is CASSRSRGTEAFF. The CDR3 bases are TGTGCCAGTAGTCGCTCCAGGGGCACTGAAGCTTTCTTT.

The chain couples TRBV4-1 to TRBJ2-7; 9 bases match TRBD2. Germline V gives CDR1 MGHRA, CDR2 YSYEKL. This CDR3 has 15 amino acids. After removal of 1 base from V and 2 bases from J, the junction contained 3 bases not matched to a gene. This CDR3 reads CASSQGAGGAYEQYF. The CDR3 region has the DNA TGCGCCAGCAGCCAAGGAGCGGGGGGAGCCTACGAGCAGTACTTC.

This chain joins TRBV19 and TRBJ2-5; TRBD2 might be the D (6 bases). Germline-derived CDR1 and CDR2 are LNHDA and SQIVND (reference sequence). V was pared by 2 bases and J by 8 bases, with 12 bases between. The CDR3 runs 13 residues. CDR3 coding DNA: TGTGCCAGTAGTATACAAGCGGGCGTTACCCAGTACTTC. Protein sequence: CASSIQAGVTQYF.

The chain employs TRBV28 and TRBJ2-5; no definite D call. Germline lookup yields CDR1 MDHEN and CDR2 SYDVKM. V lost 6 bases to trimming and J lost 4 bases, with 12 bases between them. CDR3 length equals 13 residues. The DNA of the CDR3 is TGTGCCAGCAGCCTGGGCAGCCCAGAGACCCAGTACTTC. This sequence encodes CASSLGSPETQYF.

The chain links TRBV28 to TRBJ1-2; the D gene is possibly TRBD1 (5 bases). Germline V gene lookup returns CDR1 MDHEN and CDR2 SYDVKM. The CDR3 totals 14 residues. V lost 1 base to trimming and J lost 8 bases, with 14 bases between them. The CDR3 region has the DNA TGTGCCAGCAGTTTATTGGCAGGGAACGTCGGCTACACCTTC. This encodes CASSLLAGNVGYTF.

The CDR3 bases are TGTGCCAGCAGCCCCCCGGGGAACACTGAAGCTTTCTTT. Translation gives CASSPPGNTEAFF. The chain couples TRBV7-8 to TRBJ1-1, with D unclear. This CDR3 contains 13 residues. V lost 5 bases and J lost 1, with 8 bases in between. Looked up from germline, CDR1 is SGHVS and CDR2 is FQNEAQ.

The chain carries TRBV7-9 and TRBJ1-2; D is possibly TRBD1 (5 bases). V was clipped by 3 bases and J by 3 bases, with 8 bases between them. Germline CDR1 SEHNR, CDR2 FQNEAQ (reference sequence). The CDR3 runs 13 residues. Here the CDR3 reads CASSLSRDYGYTF. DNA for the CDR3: TGTGCCAGCAGCTTGAGCAGGGACTATGGCTACACCTTC. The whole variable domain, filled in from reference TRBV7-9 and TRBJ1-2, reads DTGVSQNPRHKITKRGQNVTFRCDPISEHNRLYWYRQTLGQGPEFLTYFQNEAQLEKSRLLSDRFSAERPKGSFSTLEIQRTEQGDSAMYLCASSLSRDYGYTFGSGTRLTVV.

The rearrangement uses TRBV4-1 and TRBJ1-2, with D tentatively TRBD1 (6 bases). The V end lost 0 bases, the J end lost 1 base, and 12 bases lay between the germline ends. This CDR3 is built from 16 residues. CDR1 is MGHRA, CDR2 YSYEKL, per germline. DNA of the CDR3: TGCGCCAGCAGCCAAGATCGGGGGGCGCTTAACTATGGCTACACCTTC. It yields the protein CASSQDRGALNYGYTF.

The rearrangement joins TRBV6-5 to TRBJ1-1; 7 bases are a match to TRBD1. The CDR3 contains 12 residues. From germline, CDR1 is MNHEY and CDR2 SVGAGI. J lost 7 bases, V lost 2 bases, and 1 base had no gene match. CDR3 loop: CASSYQGDEAFF. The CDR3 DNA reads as TGTGCCAGCAGTTACCAGGGGGATGAAGCTTTCTTT.

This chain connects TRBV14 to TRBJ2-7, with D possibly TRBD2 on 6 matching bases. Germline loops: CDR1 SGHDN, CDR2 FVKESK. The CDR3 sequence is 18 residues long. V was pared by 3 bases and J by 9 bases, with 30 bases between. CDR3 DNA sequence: TGTGCCAGCAGCCAGGGGGGAGTAACAGGACTACACTCCTGGGGGCAGTACTTC. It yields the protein CASSQGGVTGLHSWGQYF. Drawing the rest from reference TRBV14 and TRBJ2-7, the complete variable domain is EAGVTQFPSHSVIEKGQTVTLRCDPISGHDNLYWYRRVMGKEIKFLLHFVKESKQDESGMPNNRFLAERTGGTYSTLKVQPAELEDSGVYFCASSQGGVTGLHSWGQYFGPGTRLTVT.

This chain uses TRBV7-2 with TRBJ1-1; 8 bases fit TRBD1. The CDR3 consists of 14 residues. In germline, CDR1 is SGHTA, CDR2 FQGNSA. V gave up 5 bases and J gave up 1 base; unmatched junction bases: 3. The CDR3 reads CASSRDRQNTEAFF. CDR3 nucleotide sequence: TGTGCCAGCAGCCGGGACAGGCAGAACACTGAAGCTTTCTTT.

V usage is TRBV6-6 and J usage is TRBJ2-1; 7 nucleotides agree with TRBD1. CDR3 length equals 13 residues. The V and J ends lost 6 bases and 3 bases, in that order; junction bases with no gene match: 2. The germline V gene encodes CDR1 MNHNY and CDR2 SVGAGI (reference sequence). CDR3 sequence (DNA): TGTGCCAGCAGCCGGGACAGCTACAATGAGCAGTTCTTC. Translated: CASSRDSYNEQFF.

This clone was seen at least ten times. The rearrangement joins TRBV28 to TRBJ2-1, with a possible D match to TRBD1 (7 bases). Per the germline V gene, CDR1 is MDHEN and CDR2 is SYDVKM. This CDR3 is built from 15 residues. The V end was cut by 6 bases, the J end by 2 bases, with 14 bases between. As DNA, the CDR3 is TGTGCCAGCAGGGACTCAGGGGGGACCTACAATGAGCAGTTCTTC. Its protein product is CASRDSGGTYNEQFF.

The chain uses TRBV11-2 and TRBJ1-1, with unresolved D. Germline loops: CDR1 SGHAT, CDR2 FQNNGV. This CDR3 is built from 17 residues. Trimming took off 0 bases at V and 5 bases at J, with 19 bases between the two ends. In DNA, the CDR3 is TGTGCCAGCAGCTTAGATCAAGTTGCCTGGAGTCGGACTGAAGCTTTCTTT. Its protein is CASSLDQVAWSRTEAFF.

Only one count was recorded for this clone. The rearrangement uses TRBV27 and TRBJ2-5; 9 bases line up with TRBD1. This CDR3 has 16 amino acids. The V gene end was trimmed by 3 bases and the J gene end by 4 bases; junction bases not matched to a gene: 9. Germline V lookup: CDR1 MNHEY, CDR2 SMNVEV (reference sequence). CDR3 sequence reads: CASSFSGQGIRETQYF. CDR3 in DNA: TGTGCCAGCAGTTTTTCCGGACAGGGGATCAGAGAGACCCAGTACTTC.